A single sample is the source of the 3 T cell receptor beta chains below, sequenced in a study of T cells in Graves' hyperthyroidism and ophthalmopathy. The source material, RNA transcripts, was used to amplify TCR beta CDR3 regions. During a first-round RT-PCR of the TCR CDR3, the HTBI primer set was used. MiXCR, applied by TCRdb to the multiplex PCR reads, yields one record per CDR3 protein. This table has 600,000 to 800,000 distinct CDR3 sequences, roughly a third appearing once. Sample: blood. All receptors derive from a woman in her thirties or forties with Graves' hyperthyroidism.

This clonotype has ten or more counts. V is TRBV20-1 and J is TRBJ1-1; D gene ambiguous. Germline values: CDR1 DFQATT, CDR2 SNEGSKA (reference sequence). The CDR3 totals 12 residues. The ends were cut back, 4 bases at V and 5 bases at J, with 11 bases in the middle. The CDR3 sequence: CSAILDGTEAFF. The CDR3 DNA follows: TGCAGTGCTATATTGGACGGAACTGAAGCTTTCTTT.

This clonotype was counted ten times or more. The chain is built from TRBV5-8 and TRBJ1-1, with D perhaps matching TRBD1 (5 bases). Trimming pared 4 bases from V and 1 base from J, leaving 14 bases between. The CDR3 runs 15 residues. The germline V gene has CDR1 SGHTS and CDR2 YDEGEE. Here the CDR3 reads CASSKRSGQNTEAFF. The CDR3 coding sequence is TGTGCCAGCAGCAAGCGGTCAGGACAGAACACTGAAGCTTTCTTT.

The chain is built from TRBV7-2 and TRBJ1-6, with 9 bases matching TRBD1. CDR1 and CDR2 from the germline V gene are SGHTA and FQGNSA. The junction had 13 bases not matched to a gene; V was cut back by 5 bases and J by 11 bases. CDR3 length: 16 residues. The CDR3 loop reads CASSQDLGQGNPPLHF. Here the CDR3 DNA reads TGTGCCAGCAGCCAAGATCTGGGACAGGGCAACCCACCCCTCCACTTT.